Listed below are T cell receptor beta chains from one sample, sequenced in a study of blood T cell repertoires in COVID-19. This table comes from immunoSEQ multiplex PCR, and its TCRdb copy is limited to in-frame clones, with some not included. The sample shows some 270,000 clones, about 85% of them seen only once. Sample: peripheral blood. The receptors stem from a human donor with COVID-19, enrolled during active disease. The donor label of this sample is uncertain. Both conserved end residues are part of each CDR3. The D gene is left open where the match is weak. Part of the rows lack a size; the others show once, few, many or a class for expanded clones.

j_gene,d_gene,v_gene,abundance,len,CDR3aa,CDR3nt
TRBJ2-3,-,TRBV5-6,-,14,CASVLGATTDTQYF,TGTGCCAGCGTCCTCGGTGCCACGACAGATACGCAGTATTTT
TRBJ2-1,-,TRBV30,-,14,CAWSSLAGYNEQFF,TGTGCCTGGAGTTCCCTGGCGGGGTACAATGAGCAGTTCTTC
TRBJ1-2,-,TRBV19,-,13,CASRTDSNYGYTF,TGTGCCAGTCGGACAGATTCTAACTATGGCTACACCTTC
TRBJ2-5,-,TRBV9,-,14,CASSPQTLQETQYF,TGTGCCAGCAGCCCCCAGACTCTTCAAGAGACCCAGTACTTC
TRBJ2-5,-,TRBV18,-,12,CASSDLQETQYF,TGTGCCAGCTCAGATCTACAGGAGACCCAGTACTTC
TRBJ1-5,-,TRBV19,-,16,CASRPAGGGSNQPQHF,TGTGCCAGTAGACCCGCCGGCGGAGGAAGCAATCAGCCCCAGCATTTT
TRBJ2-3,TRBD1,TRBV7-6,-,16,CASSLWGQGGTDTQYF,TGTGCCAGCAGCTTATGGGGACAGGGGGGCACAGATACGCAGTATTTT
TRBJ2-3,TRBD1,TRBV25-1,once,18,CASSEYGFGTGNPDTQYF,TGTGCCAGCAGTGAATATGGCTTTGGGACAGGGAACCCCGATACGCAGTATTTT
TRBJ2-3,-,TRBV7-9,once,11,CATGVSDTQYF,TGTGCCACCGGGGTTTCAGATACGCAGTATTTT
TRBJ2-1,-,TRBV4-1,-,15,CASSQDTNRGNEQFF,TGCGCCAGCAGCCAAGATACAAACCGAGGCAATGAGCAGTTCTTC
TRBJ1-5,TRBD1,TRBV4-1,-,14,CASSPRTGNQPQHF,TGCGCCAGCAGCCCCCGGACAGGGAATCAGCCCCAGCATTTT
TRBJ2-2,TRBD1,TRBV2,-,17,CASRAGTGDVSAGELFF,TGTGCCAGCAGGGCCGGGACAGGGGACGTAAGCGCCGGGGAGCTGTTTTTT
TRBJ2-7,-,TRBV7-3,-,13,CASSLGSSGEQYF,TGTGCCAGCAGCTTAGGATCTTCGGGAGAGCAGTACTTC
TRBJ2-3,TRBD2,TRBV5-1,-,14,CASGTSGSLDTQYF,TGCGCCAGCGGGACTAGCGGGAGTCTAGATACGCAGTATTTT
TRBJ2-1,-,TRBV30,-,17,CAWSVRSGMSSYNEQFF,TGTGCCTGGAGTGTTCGGAGCGGAATGAGCTCCTACAATGAGCAGTTCTTC
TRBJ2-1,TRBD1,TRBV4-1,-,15,CASSRGQGARNEQFF,TGCGCCAGCAGCCGTGGACAGGGGGCGCGGAATGAGCAGTTCTTC
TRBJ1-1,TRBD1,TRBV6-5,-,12,CASRPDRVRAFF,TGTGCCAGCAGACCCGACAGGGTTCGAGCTTTCTTT
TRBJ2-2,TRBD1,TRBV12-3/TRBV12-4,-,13,CASSRQGAGELFF,TGTGCCAGCAGCCGACAGGGGGCCGGGGAGCTGTTTTTT
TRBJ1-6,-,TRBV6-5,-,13,CASSSWTNSPLHF,TGTGCCAGCAGTTCGTGGACAAATTCACCCCTCCACTTT
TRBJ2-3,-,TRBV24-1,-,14,CAAQTSRSPDTQYF,TGTGCCGCCCAAACTAGCCGATCGCCAGATACGCAGTATTTT
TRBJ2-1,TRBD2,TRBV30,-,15,CAWALLAGGGGEQFF,TGTGCCTGGGCACTATTAGCGGGAGGGGGCGGCGAGCAGTTCTTC
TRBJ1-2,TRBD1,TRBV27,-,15,CASSGQGVGTYGYTF,TGTGCCAGCAGTGGTCAGGGGGTAGGGACCTATGGCTACACCTTC
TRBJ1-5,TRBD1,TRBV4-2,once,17,CASSQASGGQEYQPQHF,TGTGCCAGCAGCCAAGCCTCCGGAGGACAGGAGTATCAGCCCCAGCATTTT
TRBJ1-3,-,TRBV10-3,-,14,CAIRPGDSGNTIYF,TGTGCCATCAGACCAGGGGACTCTGGAAACACCATATATTTT
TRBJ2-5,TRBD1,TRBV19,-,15,CASSLRQGKLETQYF,TGTGCCAGTAGTCTCAGACAGGGGAAGTTGGAGACCCAGTACTTC
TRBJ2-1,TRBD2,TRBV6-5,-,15,CASRPGTSGRNEQFF,TGTGCCAGCAGACCCGGGACTAGCGGGAGAAATGAGCAGTTCTTC
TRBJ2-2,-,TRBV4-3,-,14,CASSHLRGTGELFF,TGCGCCAGCAGCCACTTGCGAGGCACCGGGGAGCTGTTTTTT
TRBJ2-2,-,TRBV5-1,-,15,CASSFGTPNTGELFF,TGCGCCAGCAGCTTCGGGACTCCGAACACCGGGGAGCTGTTTTTT
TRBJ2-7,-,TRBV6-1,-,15,CASSEAWAGHYEQYF,TGTGCCAGCAGTGAAGCGTGGGCAGGGCACTACGAGCAGTACTTC
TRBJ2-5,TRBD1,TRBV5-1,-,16,CASSPSSRGLGETQYF,TGCGCCAGCAGCCCTAGTAGCAGGGGGCTGGGAGAGACCCAGTACTTC
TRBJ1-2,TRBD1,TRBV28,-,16,CASSSTSPGQSYGYTF,TGTGCCAGCAGTTCCACCTCTCCGGGACAGAGCTATGGCTACACCTTC
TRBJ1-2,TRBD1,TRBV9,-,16,CASSVAGGFGNYGYTF,TGTGCCAGCAGCGTAGCAGGGGGTTTCGGAAACTATGGCTACACCTTC
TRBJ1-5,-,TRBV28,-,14,CASRLMGARQPQHF,TGTGCCAGCAGACTCATGGGGGCACGTCAGCCCCAGCATTTT
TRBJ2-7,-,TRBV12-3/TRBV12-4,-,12,CASRPTGDEQYF,TGTGCCAGCAGGCCGACAGGAGATGAGCAGTACTTC
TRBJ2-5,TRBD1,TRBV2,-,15,CASNAGRTGQETQYF,TGTGCCAGCAACGCGGGGAGGACAGGGCAAGAGACCCAGTACTTC
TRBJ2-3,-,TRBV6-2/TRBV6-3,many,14,CASSYDASTDTQYF,TGTGCCAGCAGTTACGATGCGAGCACAGATACGCAGTATTTT
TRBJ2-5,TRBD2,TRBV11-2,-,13,CASSFSGRETQYF,TGTGCCAGCAGCTTTAGCGGGAGGGAGACCCAGTACTTC
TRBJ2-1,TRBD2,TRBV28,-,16,CASSGPGASGRPEQFF,TGTGCCAGCAGTGGCCCGGGGGCTAGCGGGAGGCCCGAGCAGTTCTTC
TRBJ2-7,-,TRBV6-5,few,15,CASSYEAGNLREQYF,TGTGCCAGCAGTTACGAGGCCGGGAATTTGAGGGAGCAGTACTTC
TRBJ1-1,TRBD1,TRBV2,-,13,CASSEARTGKAFF,TGTGCCAGCAGTGAAGCGCGGACAGGAAAGGCTTTCTTT
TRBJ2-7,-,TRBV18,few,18,CASSPPPNTGYSSYEQYF,TGTGCCAGCTCACCCCCACCTAACACAGGGTACAGCTCCTACGAGCAGTACTTC
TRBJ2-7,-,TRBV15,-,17,CATSRDNGVPSSYEQYF,TGTGCCACCAGCAGAGATAACGGGGTCCCTTCGTCCTACGAGCAGTACTTC